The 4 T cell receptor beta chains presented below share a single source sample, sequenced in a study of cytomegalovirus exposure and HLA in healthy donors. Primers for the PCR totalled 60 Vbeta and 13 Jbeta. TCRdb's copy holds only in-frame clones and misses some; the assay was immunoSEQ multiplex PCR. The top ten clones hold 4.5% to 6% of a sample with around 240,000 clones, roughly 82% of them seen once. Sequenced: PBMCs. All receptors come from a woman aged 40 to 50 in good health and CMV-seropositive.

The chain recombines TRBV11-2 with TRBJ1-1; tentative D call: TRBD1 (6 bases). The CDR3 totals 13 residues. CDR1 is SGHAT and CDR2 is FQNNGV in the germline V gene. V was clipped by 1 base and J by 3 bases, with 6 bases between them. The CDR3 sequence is CASSLGQDTEAFF. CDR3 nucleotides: TGTGCCAGCAGCTTAGGACAGGACACTGAAGCTTTCTTT.

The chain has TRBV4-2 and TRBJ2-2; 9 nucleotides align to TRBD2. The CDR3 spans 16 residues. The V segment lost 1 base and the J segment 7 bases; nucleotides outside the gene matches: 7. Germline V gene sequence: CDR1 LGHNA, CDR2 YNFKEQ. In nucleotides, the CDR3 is TGTGCCAGCAGCCAAGTCCTAGCGGGAACGGGCGGGGAGCTGTTTTTT. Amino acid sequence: CASSQVLAGTGGELFF.

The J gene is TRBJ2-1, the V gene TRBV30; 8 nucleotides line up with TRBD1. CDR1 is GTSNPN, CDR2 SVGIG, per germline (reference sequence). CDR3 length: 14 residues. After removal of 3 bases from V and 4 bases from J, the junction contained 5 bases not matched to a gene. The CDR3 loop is CAWSRGDRYNEQFF. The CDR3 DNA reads TGTGCCTGGAGCAGAGGGGACAGGTACAATGAGCAGTTCTTC.

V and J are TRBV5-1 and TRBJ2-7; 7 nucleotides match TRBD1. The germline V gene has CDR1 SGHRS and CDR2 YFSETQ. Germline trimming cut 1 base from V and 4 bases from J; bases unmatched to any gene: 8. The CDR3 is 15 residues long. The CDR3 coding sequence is TGCGCCAGCAGCTTGCCCGGGACAGCGTTTTACGAGCAGTACTTC. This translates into CASSLPGTAFYEQYF. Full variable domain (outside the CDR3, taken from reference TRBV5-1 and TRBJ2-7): KAGVTQTPRYLIKTRGQQVTLSCSPISGHRSVSWYQQTPGQGLQFLFEYFSETQRNKGNFPGRFSGRQFSNSRSEMNVSTLELGDSALYLCASSLPGTAFYEQYFGPGTRLTVT.